The clone carrying this T cell receptor beta chain was seen just once. The sample is drawn from a study of blood T cell repertoires in COVID-19. On the study more broadly: Samples representing acute and convalescent COVID-19 were sourced from the United States, Italy and Spain.

Libraries were prepared by immunoSEQ multiplex PCR; TCRdb keeps only in-frame clonotypes and omits some of them. This sample has under 20,000 clones, with approximately 88% found just once. Specimen: peripheral blood. This receptor was taken from a human donor in a cohort sampled during active COVID-19.

In DNA form, the CDR3 reads TGTGCCAGCAGTCAGACACCCATACTAGCGGGAGGGAGCACAGATACGCAGTATTTT. This sequence encodes CASSQTPILAGGSTDTQYF. The rearrangement links TRBV6-6 to TRBJ2-3; 13 bases align to TRBD2. Germline V CDR1 and CDR2: MNHNY, SVGAGI (reference sequence). The V segment lost 5 bases and the J segment 0 bases; nucleotides outside the gene matches: 11. The CDR3 has 19 residues.